The clone carrying this T cell receptor beta chain has only one observation. Chain pairing is unknown; alpha and beta were sequenced separately. TCRdb's copy holds only in-frame clones and misses some; the assay was immunoSEQ multiplex PCR. The sample carries approximately 88,000 clones, roughly 90% recorded once. The CDR3 extends over 14 amino acids. The germline V and J ends were trimmed by 1 base and 5 bases, with 13 bases remaining between them. CDR1 and CDR2 (germline): SGHRS, YFSETQ. After thawing and overnight rest, PBMC were stained with GMM-loaded CD1B tetramer, viability dye and anti-CD3 for sorting. The lipid loaded on the CD1B tetramers was C32 glucose monomycolate from Rhodococcus equi. These data belong to a study of T cells in tuberculosis.

The sequence was collected from an adult woman with latent tuberculosis. The sequencing sample was made of CD1b-GMM tetramer-negative cells sorted from PBMCs. This rearrangement joins TRBV5-1 to TRBJ2-7, with D tentatively TRBD1 (6 bases). In nucleotides, the CDR3 is TGCGCCAGCAGCTTGTCCCCAGGGGTCAACGAGCAGTACGTC. It encodes CASSLSPGVNEQYV.